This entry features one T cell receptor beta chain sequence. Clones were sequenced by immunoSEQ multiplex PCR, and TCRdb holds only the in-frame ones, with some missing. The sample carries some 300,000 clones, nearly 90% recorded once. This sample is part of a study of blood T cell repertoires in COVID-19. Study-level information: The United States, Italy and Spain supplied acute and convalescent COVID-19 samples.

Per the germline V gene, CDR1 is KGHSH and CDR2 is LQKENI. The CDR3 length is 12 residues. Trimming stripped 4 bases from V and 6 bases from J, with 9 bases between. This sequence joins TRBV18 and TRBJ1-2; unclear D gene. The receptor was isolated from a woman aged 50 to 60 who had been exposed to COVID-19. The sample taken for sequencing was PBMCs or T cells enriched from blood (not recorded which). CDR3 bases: TGTGCCAGCTCACAAGCGGACCATGGCTACACCTTC. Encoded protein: CASSQADHGYTF.